Each of the 7 T cell receptor beta chains below was sequenced from the same sample in a study of regulatory T cells in long-lasting Graves disease. Sample time point: newly diagnosed GD, antithyroid drugs for less than 3 months. RNA isolated from PBMCs was used to make the TCR library. In building TCR beta libraries, iRepertoire HTBI primers were used together with Arm-PCR of CDR3 regions. TCRdb recomputed calls from the multiplex PCR reads with MiXCR, one row per CDR3 protein. This table holds 240,000 or so distinct CDR3 sequences, just over 20% found once. The sample consisted of peripheral blood mononuclear cells (PBMCs), taken at new diagnosis, from a patient treated with antithyroid drugs. The receptors were sampled from a female donor with Graves disease.

This chain joins TRBV28 and TRBJ1-4, with D possibly being TRBD1 (6 bases). Deletions cut 6 bases from V and 8 bases from J, with 16 bases between. This CDR3 is built from 14 residues. CDR1 is MDHEN and CDR2 is SYDVKM in the germline V gene. This CDR3 is CASSLQGLGEKLFF. CDR3 nucleotide sequence: TGTGCCAGCAGCCTGCAGGGGTTAGGGGAAAAACTGTTTTTT.

This clonotype was recorded many times. This chain joins TRBV2 and TRBJ2-5; weak D call: TRBD2 (6 bases). V lost 7 bases and J lost 4, with 22 bases in between. This CDR3 comprises 16 residues. Germline CDR1 reads SNHLY; CDR2 reads FYNNEI. The CDR3 reads CASILLEGSGRETQYF. CDR3 coding DNA: TGTGCCAGCATCTTACTGGAGGGCTCTGGGCGAGAGACCCAGTACTTC.

This clonotype showed up many times. The CDR3 region is CASSKREGQLNEQFF. The CDR3 DNA follows: TGTGCCAGCAGTAAAAGAGAGGGACAGCTGAATGAGCAGTTCTTC. V usage is TRBV6-1 and J usage is TRBJ2-1; 7 bases map to TRBD1. The germline V gene has CDR1 MNHNS and CDR2 SASEGT. Trimming cost V 5 bases and J 7 bases; bases outside gene matches: 11. This CDR3 region has 15 residues.

The chain employs TRBV19 and TRBJ2-7; 7 nucleotides line up with TRBD1. V dropped 6 bases and J dropped 3; count of bases not matched to a gene: 14. Per the germline V gene, CDR1 is LNHDA and CDR2 is SQIVND (reference sequence). The CDR3 is 16 amino acids. CDR3 DNA: TGTGCCAGTAGGAGCACCGGGGCGACAGGGTACTACGAGCAGTACTTC. Translated, it gives CASRSTGATGYYEQYF.

The chain combines TRBV6-9 with TRBJ2-1, with no clear D. The CDR3 covers 15 residues. Per the germline V gene, CDR1 is MNHGY and CDR2 is SVAAGI. Trimming removed 3 bases from V and 10 bases from J, with 19 bases in between. The CDR3 DNA follows: TGTGCCAGCAGTTACTCCCTCCGGGCCCCTGAGGAGCAGTTCTTC. Translation: CASSYSLRAPEEQFF.

Regarding this clonotype: Since a far larger clone is one base different, this is likely a read error. The chain combines TRBV7-2 with TRBJ2-4; TRBD2 matches 7 bases. The DNA matches TRBJ2-1 better at its end, which makes the J call doubtful. Germline CDR1 reads SGHTA; CDR2 reads FQGNSA. The CDR3 is made up of 15 amino acids. The CDR3, as DNA: TGTGCCAGCAGCTTAGAGTCTAGCGGATTTTACGAGCAGTTCTTC. Its translation is CASSLESSGFYEQFF.

This clonotype turned up a few times. This may come from a read error, since a much larger clone is one base off. The chain uses TRBV3-1 and TRBJ1-4; D is perhaps TRBD1 (5 bases). This CDR3 spans 16 amino acids. Germline V gives CDR1 LGHDT, CDR2 YNNKEL (reference sequence). CDR3 bases: TGTGCCAGCAACCAAGCGGACACTAAAGGTGGGGAAAAACTGTTTTTT. The encoded protein is CASNQADTKGGEKLFF.